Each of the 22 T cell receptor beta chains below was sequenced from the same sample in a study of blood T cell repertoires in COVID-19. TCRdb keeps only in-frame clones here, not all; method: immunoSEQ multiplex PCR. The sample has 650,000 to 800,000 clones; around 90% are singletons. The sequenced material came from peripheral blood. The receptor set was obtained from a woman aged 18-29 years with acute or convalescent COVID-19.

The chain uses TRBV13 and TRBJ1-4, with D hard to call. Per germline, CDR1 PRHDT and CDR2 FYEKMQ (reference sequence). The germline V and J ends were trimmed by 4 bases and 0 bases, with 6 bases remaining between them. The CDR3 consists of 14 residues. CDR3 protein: CASSSGTTNEKLFF. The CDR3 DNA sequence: TGTGCCAGCAGCTCCGGGACAACTAATGAAAAACTGTTTTTT. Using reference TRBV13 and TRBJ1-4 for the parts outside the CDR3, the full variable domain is AAGVIQSPRHLIKEKRETATLKCYPIPRHDTVYWYQQGPGQDPQFLISFYEKMQSDKGSIPDRFSAQQFSDYHSELNMSSLELGDSALYFCASSSGTTNEKLFFGSGTQLSVL.

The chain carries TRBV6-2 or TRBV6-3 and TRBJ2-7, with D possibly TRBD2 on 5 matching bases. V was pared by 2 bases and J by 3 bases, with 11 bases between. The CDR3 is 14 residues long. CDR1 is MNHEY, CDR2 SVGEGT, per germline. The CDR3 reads CASSYGLGSYEQYF. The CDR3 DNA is TGTGCCAGCAGTTACGGGTTAGGGAGCTACGAGCAGTACTTC.

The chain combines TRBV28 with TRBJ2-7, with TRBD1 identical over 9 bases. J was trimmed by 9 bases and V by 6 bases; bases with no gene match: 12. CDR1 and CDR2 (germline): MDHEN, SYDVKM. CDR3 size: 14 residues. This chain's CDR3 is CASRAGTGLQVQYF. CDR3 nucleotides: TGTGCCAGCAGGGCCGGGACAGGGCTGCAAGTGCAGTACTTC.

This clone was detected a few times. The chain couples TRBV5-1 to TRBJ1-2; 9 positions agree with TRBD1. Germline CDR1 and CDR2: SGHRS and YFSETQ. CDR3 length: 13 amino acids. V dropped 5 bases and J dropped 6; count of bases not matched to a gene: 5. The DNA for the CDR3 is TGCGCCAGCAGACAGACAGGGGGTCATGGCTACACCTTC. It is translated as CASRQTGGHGYTF.

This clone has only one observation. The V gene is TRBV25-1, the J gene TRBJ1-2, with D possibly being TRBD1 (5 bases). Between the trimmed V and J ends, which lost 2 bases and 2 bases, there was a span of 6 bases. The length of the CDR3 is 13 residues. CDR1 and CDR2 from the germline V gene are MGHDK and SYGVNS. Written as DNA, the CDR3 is TGTGCCAGCAGTGAACCAGGGAACTATGGCTACACCTTC. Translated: CASSEPGNYGYTF.

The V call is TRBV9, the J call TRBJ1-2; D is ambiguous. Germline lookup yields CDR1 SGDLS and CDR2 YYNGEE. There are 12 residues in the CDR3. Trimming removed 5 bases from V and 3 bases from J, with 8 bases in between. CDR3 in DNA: TGTGCCAGCAGGTCCCTCGACTATGGCTACACCTTC. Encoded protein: CASRSLDYGYTF.

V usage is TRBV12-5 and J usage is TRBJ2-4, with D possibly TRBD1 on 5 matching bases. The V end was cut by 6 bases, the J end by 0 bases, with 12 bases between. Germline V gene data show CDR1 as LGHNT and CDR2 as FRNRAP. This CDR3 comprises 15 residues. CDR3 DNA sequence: TGTGCTAGTGGCCTCGCAGGGCTAGCCAAAAACATTCAGTACTTC. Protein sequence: CASGLAGLAKNIQYF. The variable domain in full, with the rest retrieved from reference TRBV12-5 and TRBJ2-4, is DARVTQTPRHKVTEMGQEVTMRCQPILGHNTVFWYRQTMMQGLELLAYFRNRAPLDDSGMPKDRFSAEMPDATLATLKIQPSEPRDSAVYFCASGLAGLAKNIQYFGAGTRLSVL.

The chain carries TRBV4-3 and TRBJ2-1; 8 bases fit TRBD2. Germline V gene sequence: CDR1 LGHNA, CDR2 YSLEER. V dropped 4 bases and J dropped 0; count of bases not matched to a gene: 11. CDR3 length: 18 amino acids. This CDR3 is CASSRAGGSRSSYNEQFF. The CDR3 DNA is TGCGCCAGCAGCCGGGCGGGGGGCTCCCGAAGCTCCTACAATGAGCAGTTCTTC.

The CDR3 DNA follows: TGTGCCAGCAGACCGGGTCTCAATCAGCCCCAGCATTTT. Translation gives CASRPGLNQPQHF. This chain connects TRBV12-3 or TRBV12-4 to TRBJ1-5; D gene unclear. V was shortened by 6 bases and J by 3 bases, with 9 bases between the two germline ends. CDR3 length: 13 residues.

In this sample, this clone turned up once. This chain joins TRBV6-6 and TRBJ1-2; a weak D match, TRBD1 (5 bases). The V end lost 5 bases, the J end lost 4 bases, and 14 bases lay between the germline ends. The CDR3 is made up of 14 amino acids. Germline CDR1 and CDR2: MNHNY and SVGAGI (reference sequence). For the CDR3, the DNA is TGTGCCAGCAGTAACGGACAAACCGTCTATGGCTACACCTTC. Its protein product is CASSNGQTVYGYTF.

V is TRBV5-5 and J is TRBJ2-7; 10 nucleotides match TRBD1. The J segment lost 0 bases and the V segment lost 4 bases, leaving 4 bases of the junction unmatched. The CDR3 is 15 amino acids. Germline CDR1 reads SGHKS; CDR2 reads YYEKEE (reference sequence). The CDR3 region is CASSRQGAASYEQYF. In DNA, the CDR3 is TGTGCCAGCAGCCGACAGGGGGCGGCCTCCTACGAGCAGTACTTC.

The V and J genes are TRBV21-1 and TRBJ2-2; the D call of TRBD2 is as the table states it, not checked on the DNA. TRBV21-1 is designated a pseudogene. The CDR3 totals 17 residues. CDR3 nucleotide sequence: TGTGCCAGCGCCAGAGGCAGTATTTCGAAGGATACCGGGGAGCTGTTTTTT. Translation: CASARGSISKDTGELFF.

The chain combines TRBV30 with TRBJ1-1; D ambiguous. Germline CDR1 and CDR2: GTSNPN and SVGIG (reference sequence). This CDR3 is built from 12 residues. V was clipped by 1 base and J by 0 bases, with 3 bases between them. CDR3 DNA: TGTGCCTGGAGTGCGGTGAACACTGAAGCTTTCTTT. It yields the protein CAWSAVNTEAFF.

The chain's CDR3 is CASSLGEIEKLFF. The CDR3, as DNA: TGCGCCAGCAGCTTGGGGGAGATTGAAAAACTGTTTTTT. This rearrangement joins TRBV5-1 to TRBJ1-4; D remains unclear. The V gene's germline CDR1 is SGHRS and CDR2 YFSETQ. The CDR3 extends over 13 amino acids. Trimming took 0 bases from V and 7 from J, leaving 7 bases between them. The entire variable domain, with the rest obtained from reference TRBV5-1 and TRBJ1-4, is as follows: KAGVTQTPRYLIKTRGQQVTLSCSPISGHRSVSWYQQTPGQGLQFLFEYFSETQRNKGNFPGRFSGRQFSNSRSEMNVSTLELGDSALYLCASSLGEIEKLFFGSGTQLSVL.

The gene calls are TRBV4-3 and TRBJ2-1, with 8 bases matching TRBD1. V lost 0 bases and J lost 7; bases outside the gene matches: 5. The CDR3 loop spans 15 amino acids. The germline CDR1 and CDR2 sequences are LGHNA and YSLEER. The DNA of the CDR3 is TGCGCCAGCAGCCAAGAGCCCAGGGGGCGTAATGAGCAGTTCTTC. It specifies CASSQEPRGRNEQFF.

The CDR3: CASSPGQSSNQPQHF. The DNA for the CDR3 is TGTGCTTCATCACCGGGACAGTCATCAAATCAGCCCCAGCATTTT. The V and J genes are TRBV30 and TRBJ1-5, with TRBD1 matching 7 bases. The germline V gene has CDR1 GTSNPN and CDR2 SVGIG (reference sequence). The CDR3 consists of 15 residues.

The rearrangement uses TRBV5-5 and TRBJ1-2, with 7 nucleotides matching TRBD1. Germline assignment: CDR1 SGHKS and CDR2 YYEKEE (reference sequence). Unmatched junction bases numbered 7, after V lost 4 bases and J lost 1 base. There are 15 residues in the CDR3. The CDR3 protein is CASSPGTENNYGYTF. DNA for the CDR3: TGTGCCAGCAGCCCCGGGACAGAGAATAACTATGGCTACACCTTC. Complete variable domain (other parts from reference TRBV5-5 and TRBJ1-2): DAGVTQSPTHLIKTRGQQVTLRCSPISGHKSVSWYQQVLGQGPQFIFQYYEKEERGRGNFPDRFSARQFPNYSSELNVNALLLGDSALYLCASSPGTENNYGYTFGSGTRLTVV.

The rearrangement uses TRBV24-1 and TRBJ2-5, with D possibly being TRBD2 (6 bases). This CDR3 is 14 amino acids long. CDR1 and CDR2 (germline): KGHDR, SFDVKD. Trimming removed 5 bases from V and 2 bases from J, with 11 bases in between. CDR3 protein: CATSVGTAQETQYF. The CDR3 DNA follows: TGTGCCACCAGTGTAGGGACTGCACAAGAGACCCAGTACTTC.

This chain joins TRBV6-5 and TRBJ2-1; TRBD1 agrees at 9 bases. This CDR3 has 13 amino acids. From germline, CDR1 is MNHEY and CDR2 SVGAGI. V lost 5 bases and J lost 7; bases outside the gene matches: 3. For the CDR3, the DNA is TGTGCCAGCAGTCGGGACAGGGAAAATGAGCAGTTCTTC. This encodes CASSRDRENEQFF.

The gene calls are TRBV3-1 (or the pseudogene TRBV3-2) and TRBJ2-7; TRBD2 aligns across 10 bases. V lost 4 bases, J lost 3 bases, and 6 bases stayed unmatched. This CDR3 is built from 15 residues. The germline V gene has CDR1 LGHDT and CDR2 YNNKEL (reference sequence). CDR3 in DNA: TGTGCCAGCAGCCGTACTAGCGGGGCCTTCTACGAGCAGTACTTC. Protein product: CASSRTSGAFYEQYF.

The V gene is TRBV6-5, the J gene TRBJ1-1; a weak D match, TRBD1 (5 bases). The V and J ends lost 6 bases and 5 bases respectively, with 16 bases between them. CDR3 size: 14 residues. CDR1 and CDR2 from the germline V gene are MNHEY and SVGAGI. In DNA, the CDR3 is TGTGCCAGCAGCGTACTCGGGGGGGGAACTGAAGCTTTCTTT. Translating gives CASSVLGGGTEAFF.

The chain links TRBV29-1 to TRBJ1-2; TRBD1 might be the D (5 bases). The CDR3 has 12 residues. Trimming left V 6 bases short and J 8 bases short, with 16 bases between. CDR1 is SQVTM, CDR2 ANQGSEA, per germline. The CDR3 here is CSVVLGVGGYTF. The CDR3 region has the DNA TGCAGCGTGGTCTTAGGGGTGGGAGGCTACACCTTC.